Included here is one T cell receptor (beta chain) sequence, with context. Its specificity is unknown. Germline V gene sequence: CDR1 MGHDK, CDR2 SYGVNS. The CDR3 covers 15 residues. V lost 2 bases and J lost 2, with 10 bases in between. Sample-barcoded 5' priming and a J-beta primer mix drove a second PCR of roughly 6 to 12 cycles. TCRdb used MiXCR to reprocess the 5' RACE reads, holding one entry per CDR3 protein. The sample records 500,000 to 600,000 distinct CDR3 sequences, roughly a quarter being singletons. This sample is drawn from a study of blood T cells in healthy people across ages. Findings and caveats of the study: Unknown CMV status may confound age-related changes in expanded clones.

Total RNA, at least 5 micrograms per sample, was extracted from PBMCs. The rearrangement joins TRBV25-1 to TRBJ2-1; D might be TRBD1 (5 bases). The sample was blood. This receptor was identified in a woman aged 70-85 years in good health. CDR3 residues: CASSEAGYPYNEQFF. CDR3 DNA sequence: TGTGCCAGCAGTGAAGCAGGGTACCCCTACAATGAGCAGTTCTTC.